This T cell receptor beta chain was sequenced in a study of vaccination and CD4 T cells after COVID-19. Concerning this clonotype: The target antigen is unknown.

The V gene's germline CDR1 is KGHSH and CDR2 LQKENI. With 4 bases clipped from V and 4 bases from J, the junction kept 6 bases outside the gene matches. CDR3 length: 14 amino acids. The treatment was: roughly 11-day PBMC culture with coronavirus spike peptide pools or control peptides (ViraFEST assay). The Oncomine TCR Beta short-read assay was applied to DNA of cultured CD4+ T cells. One entry per CDR3 protein, called by TCRdb with MiXCR from the PCR reads. The sample shows 25,000 or so distinct CDR3 sequences, roughly two thirds of them seen only once. The chain combines TRBV18 with TRBJ2-7; 8 nucleotides agree with TRBD1. The source was CD4+ T cells from blood, cultured in vitro, collected after SARS-CoV-2 vaccination. The source of this sequence is a human donor who received a COVID-19 vaccine. CDR3 nucleotide sequence: TGTGCCAGCTCACGCCGGGACAGGTGGTACGAGCAGTACTTC. It codes for CASSRRDRWYEQYF. The variable domain in full, with the rest retrieved from reference TRBV18 and TRBJ2-7, is NAGVMQNPRHLVRRRGQEARLRCSPMKGHSHVYWYRQLPEEGLKFMVYLQKENIIDESGMPKERFSAEFPKEGPSILRIQQVVRGDSAAYFCASSRRDRWYEQYFGPGTRLTVT.